This TCR beta chain was sequenced in a study of cytomegalovirus exposure and HLA in healthy donors. Study-wide points: A cluster of highly shared sequence variants was likely a sequencing artifact. It emerged from a later analysis that several of the most significant clusters appeared to be linked to common viral pathogens.

Points on this clone: Antigen unknown.

PCR was performed using 60 Vbeta and 13 Jbeta primers. The table came from immunoSEQ multiplex PCR; TCRdb's copy has only in-frame clones and leaves some out. The sample shows over 50,000 clones, about four fifths of them seen only once. It was healthy bone marrow donors who served as donors. This clonotype was sampled from a man aged 50 to 60 in good health and CMV-seropositive. The sequenced sample consisted of PBMCs.

Written as DNA, the CDR3 is TGTGCCAGCAGTTTCACGGACAGGAGTAACTATGGCTACACCTTC. Translation gives CASSFTDRSNYGYTF. The chain carries TRBV28 and TRBJ1-2, with 7 bases aligning to TRBD1. This CDR3 is built from 15 residues. Losses at the gene ends were 3 bases for V and 1 base for J; bases not matched to a gene: 5. The germline V gene has CDR1 MDHEN and CDR2 SYDVKM.